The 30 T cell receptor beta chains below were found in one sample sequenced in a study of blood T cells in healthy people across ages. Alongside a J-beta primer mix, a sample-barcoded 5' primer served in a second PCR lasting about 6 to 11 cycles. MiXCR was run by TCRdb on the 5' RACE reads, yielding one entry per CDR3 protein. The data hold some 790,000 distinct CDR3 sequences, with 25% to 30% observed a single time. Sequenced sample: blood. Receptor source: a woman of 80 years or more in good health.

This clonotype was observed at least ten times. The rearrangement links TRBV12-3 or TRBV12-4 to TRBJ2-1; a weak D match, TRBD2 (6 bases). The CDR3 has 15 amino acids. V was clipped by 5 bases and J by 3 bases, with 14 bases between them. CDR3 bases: TGTGCCAGCAGTGACACTAGCCGCAACTACAATGAGCAGTTCTTC. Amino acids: CASSDTSRNYNEQFF.

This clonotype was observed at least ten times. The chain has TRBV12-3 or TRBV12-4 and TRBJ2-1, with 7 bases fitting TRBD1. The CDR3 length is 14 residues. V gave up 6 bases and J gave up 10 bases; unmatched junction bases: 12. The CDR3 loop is CASSLIRQGGEQFF. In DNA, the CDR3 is TGTGCCAGCAGCTTAATTAGACAGGGCGGGGAGCAGTTCTTC.

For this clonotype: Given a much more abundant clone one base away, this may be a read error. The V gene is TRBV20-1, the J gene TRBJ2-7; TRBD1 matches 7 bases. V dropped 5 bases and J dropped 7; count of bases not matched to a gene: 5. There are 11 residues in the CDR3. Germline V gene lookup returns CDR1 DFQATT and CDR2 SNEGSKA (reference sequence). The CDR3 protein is CSADRAGEQYF. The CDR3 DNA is TGCAGTGCTGACAGGGCCGGTGAGCAGTACTTC.

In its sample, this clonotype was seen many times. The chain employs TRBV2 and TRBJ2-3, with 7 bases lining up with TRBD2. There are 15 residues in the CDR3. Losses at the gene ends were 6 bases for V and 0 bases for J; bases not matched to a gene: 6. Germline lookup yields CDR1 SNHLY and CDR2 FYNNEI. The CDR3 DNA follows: TGTGCCAGCAGACGAGCGGGATTTAGCACAGATACGCAGTATTTT. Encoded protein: CASRRAGFSTDTQYF.

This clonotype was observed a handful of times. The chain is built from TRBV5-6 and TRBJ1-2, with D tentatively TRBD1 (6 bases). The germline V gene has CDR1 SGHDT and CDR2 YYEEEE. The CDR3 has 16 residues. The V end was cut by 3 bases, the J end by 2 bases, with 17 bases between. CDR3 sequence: CASSSRGTGTNYGYTF. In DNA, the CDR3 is TGTGCCAGCAGCTCGCGTGGAACCGGGACAAACTATGGCTACACCTTC.

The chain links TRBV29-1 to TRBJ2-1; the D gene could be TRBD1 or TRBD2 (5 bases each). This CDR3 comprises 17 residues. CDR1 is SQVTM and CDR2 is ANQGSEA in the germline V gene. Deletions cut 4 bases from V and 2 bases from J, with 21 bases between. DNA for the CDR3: TGCAGCGTTGCCTCCTCGTATGACAGCGGAACCTACAATGAGCAGTTCTTC. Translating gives CSVASSYDSGTYNEQFF.

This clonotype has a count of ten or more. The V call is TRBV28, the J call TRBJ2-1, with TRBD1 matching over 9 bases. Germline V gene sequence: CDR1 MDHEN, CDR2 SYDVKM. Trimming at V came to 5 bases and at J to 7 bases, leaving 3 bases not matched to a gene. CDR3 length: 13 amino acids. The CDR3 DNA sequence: TGTGCCAGCAGTCCACAGGGGGCAAATGAGCAGTTCTTC. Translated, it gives CASSPQGANEQFF.

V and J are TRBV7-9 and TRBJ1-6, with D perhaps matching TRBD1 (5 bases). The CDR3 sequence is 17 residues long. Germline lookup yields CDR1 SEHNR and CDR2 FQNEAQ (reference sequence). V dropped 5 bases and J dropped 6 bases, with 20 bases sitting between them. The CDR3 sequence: CASSRTRAGASNSPLHF. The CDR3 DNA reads TGTGCCAGCAGCAGGACGAGGGCTGGGGCCTCTAATTCACCCCTCCACTTT.

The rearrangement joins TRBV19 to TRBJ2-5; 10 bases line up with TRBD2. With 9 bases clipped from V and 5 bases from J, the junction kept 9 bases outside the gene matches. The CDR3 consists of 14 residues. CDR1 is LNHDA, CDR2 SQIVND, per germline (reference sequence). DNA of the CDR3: TGTGCCAGCGCACGGACTAGCGGTCATGAGACCCAGTACTTC. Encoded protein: CASARTSGHETQYF.

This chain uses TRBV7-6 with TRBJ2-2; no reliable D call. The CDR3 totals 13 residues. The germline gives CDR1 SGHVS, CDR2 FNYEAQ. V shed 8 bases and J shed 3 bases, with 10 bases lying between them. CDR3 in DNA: TGTGCCAGCCGCAAGACGGACACCGGGGAGCTGTTTTTT. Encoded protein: CASRKTDTGELFF.

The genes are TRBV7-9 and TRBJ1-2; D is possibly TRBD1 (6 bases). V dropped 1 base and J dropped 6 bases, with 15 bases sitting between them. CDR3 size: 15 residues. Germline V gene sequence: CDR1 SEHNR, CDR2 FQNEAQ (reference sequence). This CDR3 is CASSLVDPAGDGYTF. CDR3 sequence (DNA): TGTGCCAGCAGCTTAGTAGATCCCGCAGGGGATGGCTACACCTTC.

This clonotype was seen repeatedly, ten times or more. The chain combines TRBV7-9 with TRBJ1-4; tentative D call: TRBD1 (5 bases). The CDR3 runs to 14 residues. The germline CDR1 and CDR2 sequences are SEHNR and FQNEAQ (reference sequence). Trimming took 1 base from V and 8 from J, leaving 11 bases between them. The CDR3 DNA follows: TGTGCCAGCAGCTTAGGGAAGGGGCGCGAAAAACTGTTTTTT. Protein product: CASSLGKGREKLFF.

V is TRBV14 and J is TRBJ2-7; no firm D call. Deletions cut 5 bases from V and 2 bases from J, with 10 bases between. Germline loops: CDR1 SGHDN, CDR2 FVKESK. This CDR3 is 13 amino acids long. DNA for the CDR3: TGTGCCAGCAGCTTACAGCTCCCCTACGAGCAGTACTTC. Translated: CASSLQLPYEQYF. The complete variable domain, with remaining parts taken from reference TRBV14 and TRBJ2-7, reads EAGVTQFPSHSVIEKGQTVTLRCDPISGHDNLYWYRRVMGKEIKFLLHFVKESKQDESGMPNNRFLAERTGGTYSTLKVQPAELEDSGVYFCASSLQLPYEQYFGPGTRLTVT.

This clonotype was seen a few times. The CDR3 DNA follows: TGTGCCAGCAGTTACATAACGGGCACCGGGGAGCTGTTTTTT. This gives the protein CASSYITGTGELFF. V is TRBV6-5 and J is TRBJ2-2; D not certain. From germline, CDR1 is MNHEY and CDR2 SVGAGI. V lost 2 bases to trimming and J lost 4 bases, with 8 bases between them. The CDR3 has 14 amino acids.

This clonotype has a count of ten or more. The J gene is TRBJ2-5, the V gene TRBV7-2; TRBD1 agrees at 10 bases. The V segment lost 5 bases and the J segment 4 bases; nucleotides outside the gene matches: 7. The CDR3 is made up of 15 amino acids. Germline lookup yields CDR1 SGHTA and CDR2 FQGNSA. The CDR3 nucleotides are TGTGCCAGCAGCAGCCAAGGGACAGGGGTAGAGACCCAGTACTTC. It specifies CASSSQGTGVETQYF. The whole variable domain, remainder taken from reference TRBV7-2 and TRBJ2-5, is GAGVSQSPSNKVTEKGKDVELRCDPISGHTALYWYRQSLGQGLEFLIYFQGNSAPDKSGLPSDRFSAERTGGSVSTLTIQRTQQEDSAVYLCASSSQGTGVETQYFGPGTRLLVL.

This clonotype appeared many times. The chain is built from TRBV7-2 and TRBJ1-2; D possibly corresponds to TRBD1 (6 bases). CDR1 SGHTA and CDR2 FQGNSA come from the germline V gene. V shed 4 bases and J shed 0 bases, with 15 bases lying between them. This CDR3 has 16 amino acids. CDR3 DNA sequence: TGTGCCAGCAGCTCCCGACCTGGACAGCCTAACTATGGCTACACCTTC. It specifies CASSSRPGQPNYGYTF.

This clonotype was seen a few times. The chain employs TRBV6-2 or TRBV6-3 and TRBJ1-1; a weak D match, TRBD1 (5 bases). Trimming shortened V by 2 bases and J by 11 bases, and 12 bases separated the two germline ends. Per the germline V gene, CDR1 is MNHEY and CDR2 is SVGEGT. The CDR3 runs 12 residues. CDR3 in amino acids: CASSYRGDLAFF. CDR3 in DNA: TGTGCCAGCAGTTACAGAGGGGATCTGGCTTTCTTT.

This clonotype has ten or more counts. In DNA, the CDR3 is TGTGCCAGCAGCCTATACTTCGGACTAGCGGGGGGGCAAGAGACCCAGTACTTC. Its protein is CASSLYFGLAGGQETQYF. The chain joins TRBV7-2 to TRBJ2-5; 15 nucleotides agree with TRBD2. Germline V gene data show CDR1 as SGHTA and CDR2 as FQGNSA. V trimming: 5 bases; J trimming: 2 bases; junction bases outside the gene matches: 9. This CDR3 spans 18 amino acids.

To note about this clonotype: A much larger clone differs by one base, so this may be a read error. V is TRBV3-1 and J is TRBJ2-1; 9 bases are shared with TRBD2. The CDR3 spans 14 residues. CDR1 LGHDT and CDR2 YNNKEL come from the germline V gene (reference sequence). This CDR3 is CPSSQRGDYNEQFF. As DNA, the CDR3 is TGTCCCAGCAGCCAGCGGGGGGATTACAATGAGCAGTTCTTC.

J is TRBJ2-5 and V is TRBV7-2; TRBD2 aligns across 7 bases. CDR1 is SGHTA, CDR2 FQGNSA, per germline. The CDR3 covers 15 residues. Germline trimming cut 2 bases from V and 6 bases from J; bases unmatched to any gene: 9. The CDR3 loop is CASSLRSWGGKTQYF. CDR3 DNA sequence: TGTGCCAGCAGCTTAAGGTCGTGGGGGGGGAAGACCCAGTACTTC.

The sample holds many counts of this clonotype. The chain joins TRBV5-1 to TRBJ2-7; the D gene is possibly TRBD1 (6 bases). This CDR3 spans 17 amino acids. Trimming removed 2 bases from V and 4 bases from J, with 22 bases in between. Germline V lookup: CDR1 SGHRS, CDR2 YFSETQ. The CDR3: CASSLSGGRTAAYEQYF. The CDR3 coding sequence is TGCGCCAGCAGCTTAAGTGGTGGTAGGACAGCCGCATACGAGCAGTACTTC. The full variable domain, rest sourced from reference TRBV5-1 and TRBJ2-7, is KAGVTQTPRYLIKTRGQQVTLSCSPISGHRSVSWYQQTPGQGLQFLFEYFSETQRNKGNFPGRFSGRQFSNSRSEMNVSTLELGDSALYLCASSLSGGRTAAYEQYFGPGTRLTVT.

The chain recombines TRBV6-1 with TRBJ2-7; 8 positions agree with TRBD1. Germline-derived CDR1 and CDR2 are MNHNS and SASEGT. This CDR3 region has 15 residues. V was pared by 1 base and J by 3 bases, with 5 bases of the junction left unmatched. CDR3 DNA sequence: TGTGCCAGCAGTGAAGTCCGGACAGGGAACTACGAGCAGTACTTC. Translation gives CASSEVRTGNYEQYF.

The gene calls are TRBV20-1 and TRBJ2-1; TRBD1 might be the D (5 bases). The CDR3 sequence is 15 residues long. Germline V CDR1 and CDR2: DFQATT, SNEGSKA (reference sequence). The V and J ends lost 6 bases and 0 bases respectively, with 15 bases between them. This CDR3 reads CSAPRVLSSYNEQFF. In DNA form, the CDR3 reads TGCAGTGCCCCCAGGGTTCTTAGCTCCTACAATGAGCAGTTCTTC.

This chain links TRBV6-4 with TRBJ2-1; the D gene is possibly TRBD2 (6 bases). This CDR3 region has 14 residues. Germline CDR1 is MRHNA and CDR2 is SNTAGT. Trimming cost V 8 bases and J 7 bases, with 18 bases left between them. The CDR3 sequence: CASGNGGGGNEQFF. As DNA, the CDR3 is TGTGCCAGCGGCAATGGGGGAGGTGGAAATGAGCAGTTCTTC.

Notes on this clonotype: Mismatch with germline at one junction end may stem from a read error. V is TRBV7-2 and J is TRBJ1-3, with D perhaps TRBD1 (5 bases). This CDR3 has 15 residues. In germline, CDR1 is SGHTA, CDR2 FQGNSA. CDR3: CASSLAGLGGNTIYF. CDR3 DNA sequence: TGTGCCAGCAGCCTAGCAGGGTTGGGTGGAAACACCATATATTTT.

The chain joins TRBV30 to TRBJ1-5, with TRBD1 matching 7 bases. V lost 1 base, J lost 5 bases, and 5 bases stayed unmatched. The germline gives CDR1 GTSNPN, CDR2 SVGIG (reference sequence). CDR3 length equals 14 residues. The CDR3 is CAWSAGQFYQPQHF. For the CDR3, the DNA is TGTGCCTGGAGTGCGGGACAGTTTTATCAGCCCCAGCATTTT.

This chain's CDR3 is CASSGTTGALRYGYTF. CDR3 DNA sequence: TGTGCCAGCAGTGGAACGACAGGGGCCTTGCGGTATGGCTACACCTTC. The chain recombines TRBV9 with TRBJ1-2, with TRBD1 matching 8 bases. V gave up 5 bases and J gave up 5 bases; unmatched junction bases: 14. Germline-derived CDR1 and CDR2 are SGDLS and YYNGEE. The CDR3 is 16 residues long. Full variable domain (remainder filled in from reference TRBV9 and TRBJ1-2): DSGVTQTPKHLITATGQRVTLRCSPRSGDLSVYWYQQSLDQGLQFLIQYYNGEERAKGNILERFSAQQFPDLHSELNLSSLELGDSALYFCASSGTTGALRYGYTFGSGTRLTVV.

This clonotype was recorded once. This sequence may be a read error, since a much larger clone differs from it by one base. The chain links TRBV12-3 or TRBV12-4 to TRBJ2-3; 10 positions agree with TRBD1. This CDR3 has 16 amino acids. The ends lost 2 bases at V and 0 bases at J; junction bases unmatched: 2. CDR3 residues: CASSLPGQGSTDTQYF. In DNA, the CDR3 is TGTGCCAGCAGTTTACCGGGACAGGGGAGCACAGATACGCAGTATTTT.

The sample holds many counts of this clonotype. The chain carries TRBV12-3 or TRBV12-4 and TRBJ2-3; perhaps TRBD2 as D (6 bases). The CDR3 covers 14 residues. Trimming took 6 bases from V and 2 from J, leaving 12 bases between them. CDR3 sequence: CASRRGLDTDTQYF. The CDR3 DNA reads TGTGCCAGCAGACGGGGACTGGACACAGATACGCAGTATTTT.

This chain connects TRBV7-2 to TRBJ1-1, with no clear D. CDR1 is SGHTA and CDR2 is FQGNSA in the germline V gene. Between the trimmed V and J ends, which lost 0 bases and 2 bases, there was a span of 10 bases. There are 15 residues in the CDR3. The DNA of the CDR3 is TGTGCCAGCAGCTTAGCGGTAGGAGGCAACACTGAAGCTTTCTTT. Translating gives CASSLAVGGNTEAFF.